This T cell receptor (beta chain) appears in the sequencing data of a study of cytomegalovirus exposure and HLA in healthy donors (dated by TCRdb to about 2017). At the level of the whole study: According to an earlier analysis of several hundred of the donors, roughly 180 million T cells yielded 117 million unique TCR beta sequences and more than 250 Gb of sequence data. Rather than using new phenotypic data, the later analysis identified candidate immune exposures from TCR beta sequences and from how often those sequences occurred across donors. The study aimed to test whether cataloging public T cell receptors could reveal signatures of past pathogen exposure. The number of typed donors differed by locus: roughly 620-630 for A, B, C, DRB1 and DQB1; 522 for DQA1; fewer than 610 for DPA1; and some 470 for DPB1. In addition to the first cohort of roughly 700 subjects, a separate validation cohort of some 120 different subjects was used. The study profiled the T cell repertoires of some 610 subjects by immunosequencing and related them to cytomegalovirus serostatus. Both class I and class II loci were covered by HLA typing, at four-digit resolution. Donor age, sex, ethnicity and CMV serostatus were collected together with the repertoire data. About 280 gigabases of sequencing data and approximately 84 million unique TCR sequences were included in an early release covering under 650 HLA-typed donors. Every discovery cohort repertoire had been produced on one sequencing platform. A later analysis re-analyzed previously published TCR beta repertoires from roughly 630 donors and added high-resolution HLA genotyping to study TCR occurrence patterns. Across about 380 genotyped donors of the cohort, an average of about 240,000 unique TCR beta nucleotide sequences per donor were sequenced, and 15% to 20% of those sequences were non-productive. Several DR-DQ haplotypes were treated as single units for association and clustering because of strong linkage in the cohort. Genome-wide SNP genotypes for about 65% of the 666 donors were used in a later genetic analysis, which treated that subset as a discovery cohort. An earlier analysis of nearly 600 of the donors applied high-throughput TCR beta sequencing to assess whether each TCR beta V gene segment acted as functional or pseudogenic. High-throughput TCR immunosequencing, statistical association of individual TCRs with disease status, and machine learning were combined to predict cytomegalovirus infection status. Of the 398 genotyped donors, approximately 80% fell in the genetic ancestry cluster associated with self-reported Caucasian donors.

On this clone: The clone's antigen remains unknown. The sample holds no much larger clone one base away, and base qualities are not on file.

Broader findings and caveats from the paper: A few of the identified cytomegalovirus-associated TCR beta chains were confirmed in vitro to be specific for cytomegalovirus antigens. Several of the top co-occurrence clusters appeared to be linked to parvovirus B19, influenza, CMV and Epstein-Barr virus, according to a later analysis. In a later analysis, most CMV-associated TCR beta chains were found to appear HLA-restricted, with HLA associations seemingly driven largely by CMV exposure. A further reported finding was that TCR beta sequences accurately predicted the HLA-A and HLA-B alleles for most subjects in the first cohort. Some IMGT-functional V segments, including TRBV6-2 and TRBV6-3, could not be told apart with the 87-base-pair reads, so those segments were excluded. It was suggested by the authors that the approach could potentially be generalized to other disease states and immunological phenotypes. Because HLA typing was missing for some donors at each locus, association tests included only the typed subset. Linkage disequilibrium might explain the correlated functional status among segregating V segments, but an unknown experimental factor could not be excluded. In an earlier analysis of over 550 of the donors, most TCR beta V segments were observed in productive rearrangements about 90% or about 30% of the time, broadly matching IMGT annotations. For the cohort, immune exposure information was limited to CMV serostatus. A cluster of highly shared sequence variants was judged likely to represent a technical artifact of the sequencing pipeline. In a later genetic analysis, a missense DCLRE1C variant was associated with V-gene and J-gene trimming of TCR beta chains, and the association was replicated in an independent cohort. Specific HLA alleles were associated with 16,951 TCR beta sequences at a false discovery rate of 0.05 in a later analysis. This cohort had only TCR beta chains sequenced, and the lack of alpha or paired-chain data limited which features could be detected. Because counts were too low, about 18 rarely observed V segments, including chromosome 9 orphons, were excluded from the earlier analysis of around 640 of the donors. Most TCR sequences were observed very rarely across donors, whereas some public TCRs were present in many individuals. Strong co-occurrence of HLA alleles, especially DR and DQ, made assigning TCR associations to individual alleles difficult. According to a later genetic analysis, donors in an Asian-associated ancestry cluster had fewer N-insertions in productive TCRs than the approximately 610-donor mean. The classifier was reported to diagnose cytomegalovirus status with high specificity and sensitivity in both the original cohort and the validation cohort. According to a later analysis, TCR association rates differed among HLA loci, with DRB1 alleles showing the most associated TCRs and HLA-C alleles showing the fewest. The presence/absence analyses assumed that sequencing depth was roughly uniform across donors, and that assumption may not be true. A later analysis found that HLA-associated TCR beta chains were more clonally expanded and had lower generation probabilities than equally common non-associated chains. The study gave a list of 150 to 200 TCR beta chains associated with cytomegalovirus.

The CDR3 covers 14 residues, taking in both the cysteine and the phenylalanine. Left in the record is the CDR3 DNA by itself, 42 bases read in frame from the first base. The germline V end is reduced by 1 base and the J end by 8 bases; junction bases left unmatched: 5. In the germline V gene, CDR1 corresponds to SGHTA and CDR2 to FQGNSA. The cohort consisted of 600 to 700 healthy bone marrow donors. All cohort members were sampled while nominally healthy, although unrecorded immune exposures were likely present. The donor was CMV seropositive and belonged to the group of 250 to 300 seropositive cohort members. A peripheral blood sample was provided by each donor, and peripheral blood mononuclear cells were used for TCR beta sequencing. The Qiagen DNeasy Blood Extraction Kit was used to extract genomic DNA from the blood cell samples. The method was the immunoSEQ multiplex PCR assay. The multiplex PCR relied on a mix of 60 forward primers for TCR Vbeta segments and 13 reverse primers for TCR Jbeta segments. The CDR3 region of rearranged TCR beta genes was amplified from genomic DNA by a multiplex PCR assay. The amplified TCR beta libraries were sequenced on the Illumina HiSeq System as 87-base-pair reads. The paper's processing steps were these. Across the roughly 700 repertoires, a later analysis counted tens of millions of unique TCR beta chains, about 10 million of which were shared by at least two donors. A nearest-neighbor algorithm error-corrected the raw reads and collapsed the reads into unique sequences, merging closely related sequences to remove PCR and sequencing errors. To assign V, D and J gene segments, CDR3 sequences were aligned to IMGT reference sequences. Each retained sequence needed at least a six-nucleotide match to both a V gene segment and a J gene segment. A rearrangement was called productive if the CDR3 had no stop codons and remained in frame with V and J, and every other rearrangement was called non-productive. CDR3 was defined according to IMGT convention as the region running from the second conserved V-encoded cysteine to the conserved J-encoded phenylalanine. The earlier analysis of about 560 of the donors excluded any sequence lacking an unambiguous match to a single V gene segment. In an earlier analysis of about 590 of the donors, a V segment was called functional when productive rearrangements were above 56.7%, and segregating when the standard deviation between donors exceeded 5%. A statistical classification framework was developed to diagnose cytomegalovirus status using the catalog of TCR beta chain sequences. In a later analysis, V and J genes were assigned by comparing TCR nucleotide sequences against IMGT/GENE-DB human TR gene sequences. The TCRdist pipeline was used in a later analysis to assign CDR3 sequences and most-parsimonious VDJ recombination scenarios. In a later analysis, every TCR beta chain was defined by the combination of its CDR3 amino acid sequence and its V-gene family, and reads without a unique V-gene family were dropped. A later analysis removed 592 highly shared, low-generation-probability nucleotide sequences to deal with suspected cross-contamination and a sequencing artifact. For each public chain, a later analysis derived a clonal expansion index from normalized ranks of inferred template counts within each repertoire. In a later analysis, generation probabilities were computed using a VDJ recombination model fitted to out-of-frame rearrangements, and the results were checked against IGoR. In a later analysis, hypergeometric tests were used to score TCR-TCR, TCR-HLA and TCR-CMV co-occurrence, with a repertoire-size bias correction applied to TCR pairs. To estimate false discovery rates, a later analysis permuted the HLA or CMV assignments 20 times. In a later analysis, co-occurring TCRs were grouped using DBSCAN, with TCRdist sequence similarity added in when clustering inside HLA-allele-positive subsets. Co-occurrence clustering excluded repertoires with fewer than 30,000 or more than 120,000 public chains, plus five with anomalous nucleotide sharing. Here the immuneACCESS table is served through TCRdb, limited to in-frame sequences with V and J called. Missing clones are a known gap in these copies; in checked studies unresolved V genes cover under half, and the rest lacks a known reason. V, J and clone size were drawn from that table, and D and trimming were deduced from the DNA. Here the sample has 150,000 to 200,000 clones; around 80% occur a single time. Clones ranked in the top ten supply approximately 4.4% of the sample.

The clonotype comes from a woman aged 25 to 45 in good health and CMV-seropositive. The sample comprised PBMCs. The chain joins TRBV7-2 to TRBJ1-2; 9 middle bases align to TRBD1. The CDR3 here reads CASSLGTGVGGYTF. The bases are TGTGCCAGCAGCTTAGGGACAGGGGTCGGGGGCTACACCTTC.